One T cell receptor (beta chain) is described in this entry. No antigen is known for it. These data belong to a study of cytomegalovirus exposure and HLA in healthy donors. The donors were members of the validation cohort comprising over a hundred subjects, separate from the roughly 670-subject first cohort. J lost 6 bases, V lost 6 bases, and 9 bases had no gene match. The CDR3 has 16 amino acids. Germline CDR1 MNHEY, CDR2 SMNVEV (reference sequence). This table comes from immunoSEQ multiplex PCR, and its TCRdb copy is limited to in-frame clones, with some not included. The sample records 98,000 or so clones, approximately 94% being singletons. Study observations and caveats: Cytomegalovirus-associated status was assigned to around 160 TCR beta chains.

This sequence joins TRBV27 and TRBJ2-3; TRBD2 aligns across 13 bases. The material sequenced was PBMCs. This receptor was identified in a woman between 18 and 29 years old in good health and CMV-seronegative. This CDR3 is CASRLRTSGGGDTQYF. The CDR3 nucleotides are TGTGCCAGCAGGCTTCGGACTAGCGGGGGCGGGGATACGCAGTATTTT.